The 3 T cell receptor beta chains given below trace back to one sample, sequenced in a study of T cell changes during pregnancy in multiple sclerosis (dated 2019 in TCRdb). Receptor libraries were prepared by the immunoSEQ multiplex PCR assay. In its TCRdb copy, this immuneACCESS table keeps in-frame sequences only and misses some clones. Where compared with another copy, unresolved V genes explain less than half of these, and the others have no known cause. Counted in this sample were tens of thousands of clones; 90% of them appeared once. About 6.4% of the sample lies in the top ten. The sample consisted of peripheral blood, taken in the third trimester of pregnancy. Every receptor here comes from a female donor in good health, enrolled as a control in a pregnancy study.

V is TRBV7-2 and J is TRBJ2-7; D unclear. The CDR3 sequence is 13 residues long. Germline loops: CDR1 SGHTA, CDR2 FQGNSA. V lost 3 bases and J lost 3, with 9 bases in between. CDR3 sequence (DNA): TGTGCCAGCAGCTTTACTCTCGGCTACGAGCAGTACTTC. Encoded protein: CASSFTLGYEQYF.

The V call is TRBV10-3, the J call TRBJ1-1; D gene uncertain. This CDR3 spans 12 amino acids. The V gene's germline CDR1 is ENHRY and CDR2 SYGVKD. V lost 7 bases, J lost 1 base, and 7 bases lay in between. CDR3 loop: CAINPGNTEAFF. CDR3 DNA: TGTGCCATCAACCCAGGGAACACTGAAGCTTTCTTT.

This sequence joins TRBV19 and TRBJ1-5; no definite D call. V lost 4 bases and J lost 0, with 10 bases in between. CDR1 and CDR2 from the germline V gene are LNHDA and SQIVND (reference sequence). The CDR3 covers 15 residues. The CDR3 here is CASSTTDYSNQPQHF. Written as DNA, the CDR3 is TGTGCCAGTAGTACCACAGATTATAGCAATCAGCCCCAGCATTTT.